This T cell receptor beta chain is drawn from a study of early T cells in non-severe SARS-CoV-2 infection. Looking at the study overall: Bulk RNA from unsorted whole blood was sequenced; chains were unpaired.

TCRdb passed the 5' RACE reads through MiXCR, listing each CDR3 protein once. The sample includes about 98,000 distinct CDR3 sequences, 9.5% to 12% of them seen just once. This clonotype came up a few times. Germline V gene sequence: CDR1 MNHNY, CDR2 SVGAGI (reference sequence). V was shortened by 0 bases and J by 5 bases, with 19 bases between the two germline ends. The CDR3 has 17 amino acids. Input material: whole blood. This chain uses TRBV6-6 with TRBJ1-1; tentatively, D is TRBD1 (6 bases). The clonotype comes from an adult who was a healthcare worker with PCR-confirmed SARS-CoV-2 infection or an uninfected control (not recorded which). The CDR3 bases are TGTGCCAGCAGTTACTCGTTGTCAGGGGCCAGAGGGACTGAAGCTTTCTTT. Protein sequence: CASSYSLSGARGTEAFF.